Below are 22 T cell receptor beta chains sequenced from a single sample in a study of shared clonotypes between healthy human individuals. Assay used: immunoSEQ multiplex PCR; TCRdb lists only in-frame clones, some missing. The repertoire holds over a million clones, about 77% seen once, with 1.5% in the top ten. The sequenced material came from memory CD4+ T cells sorted from blood. The subset here: CD45RA-negative fraction. All receptors come from a man between 18 and 35 years old in good health.

This clone showed up just once. V gene TRBV11-2 combines with J gene TRBJ1-1, with TRBD1 identical over 7 bases. The CDR3 extends over 14 amino acids. Per germline, CDR1 SGHAT and CDR2 FQNNGV. Trimming cost V 4 bases and J 1 base; bases outside gene matches: 3. The CDR3 region is CASSSGQENTEAFF. CDR3 sequence (DNA): TGTGCCAGCAGCTCCGGACAGGAGAACACTGAAGCTTTCTTT.

The chain recombines TRBV5-1 with TRBJ2-1, with D tentatively TRBD1 (6 bases). V lost 4 bases to trimming and J lost 0 bases, with 14 bases between them. Germline V CDR1 and CDR2: SGHRS, YFSETQ. The CDR3 contains 16 residues. DNA of the CDR3: TGCGCCAGCAGCGTACAGGGCGCTAGCTCCTACAATGAGCAGTTCTTC. Encoded protein: CASSVQGASSYNEQFF. Full variable domain (outside the CDR3, taken from reference TRBV5-1 and TRBJ2-1): KAGVTQTPRYLIKTRGQQVTLSCSPISGHRSVSWYQQTPGQGLQFLFEYFSETQRNKGNFPGRFSGRQFSNSRSEMNVSTLELGDSALYLCASSVQGASSYNEQFFGPGTRLTVL.

The V and J genes are TRBV29-1 and TRBJ1-1, with D perhaps matching TRBD1 (6 bases). This CDR3 comprises 16 residues. The V gene lost 5 bases and the J gene lost 3 bases, with 22 bases spanning the gap. Germline CDR1 and CDR2: SQVTM and ANQGSEA. CDR3: CSVSPLYGGQDTEAFF. The CDR3 region has the DNA TGCAGCGTTTCTCCTTTGTATGGGGGGCAAGACACTGAAGCTTTCTTT.

This clone has just one count. The chain carries TRBV4-1 and TRBJ2-7; TRBD1 agrees at 9 bases. From germline, CDR1 is MGHRA and CDR2 YSYEKL. V gave up 1 base and J gave up 0 bases; unmatched junction bases: 7. The CDR3 spans 17 residues. CDR3 protein: CASSQVLRTGDSYEQYF. In DNA form, the CDR3 reads TGCGCCAGCAGCCAAGTGCTGAGGACAGGGGACTCCTACGAGCAGTACTTC.

This clone has more than one count but fewer than ten. The CDR3 DNA is TGTGCCAGTAGTGACATCGGGACGGCGGGGGAGTACTTC. This encodes CASSDIGTAGEYF. The V call is TRBV19, the J call TRBJ2-7, with 7 bases aligning to TRBD2. CDR3 length: 13 residues. After removal of 5 bases from V and 11 bases from J, the junction contained 12 bases not matched to a gene. Germline V gene lookup returns CDR1 LNHDA and CDR2 SQIVND (reference sequence).

The chain is built from TRBV5-6 and TRBJ1-1, with 7 bases that match TRBD1. V shed 4 bases and J 1 base; nucleotides not matched to a gene: 10. The CDR3 runs to 16 residues. Per germline, CDR1 SGHDT and CDR2 YYEEEE. The CDR3 protein is CASSPLTGAPNTEAFF. CDR3 bases: TGTGCCAGCAGCCCACTCACAGGGGCCCCGAACACTGAAGCTTTCTTT. Using reference TRBV5-6 and TRBJ1-1 for the parts outside the CDR3, the full variable domain is DAGVTQSPTHLIKTRGQQVTLRCSPKSGHDTVSWYQQALGQGPQFIFQYYEEEERQRGNFPDRFSGHQFPNYSSELNVNALLLGDSALYLCASSPLTGAPNTEAFFGQGTRLTVV.

This clone was detected only a few times. The chain links TRBV6-1 to TRBJ1-4, with D unresolved. This CDR3 has 13 residues. Germline V gives CDR1 MNHNS, CDR2 SASEGT. Deletions cut 6 bases from V and 8 bases from J, with 13 bases between. CDR3 in DNA: TGTGCCAGCAGCACCAACGGAGGAGAAAAACTGTTTTTT. It translates to CASSTNGGEKLFF.

The V call is TRBV18, the J call TRBJ2-7, with D possibly TRBD1 on 6 matching bases. CDR3 length: 12 residues. Germline V gene data show CDR1 as KGHSH and CDR2 as LQKENI. Trimming removed 4 bases at V and 6 bases at J, with 10 bases between. As DNA, the CDR3 is TGTGCCAGCTCACAGGGGGTCCGCGAGCAGTACTTC. It encodes CASSQGVREQYF.

This CDR3 reads CASSLDRGRTDTQYF. In DNA form, the CDR3 reads TGTGCCAGCAGCTTGGACAGGGGGCGTACAGATACGCAGTATTTT. The chain joins TRBV5-6 to TRBJ2-3; 9 nucleotides line up with TRBD1. CDR1 and CDR2 from the germline V gene are SGHDT and YYEEEE. The CDR3 spans 15 residues. V shed 0 bases and J 3 bases; nucleotides not matched to a gene: 2.

The gene calls are TRBV19 and TRBJ1-4; TRBD1 matches at 7 bases. The CDR3 is made up of 13 amino acids. J gave up 8 bases and V 3 bases, and 3 bases lay outside the gene matches. Germline V lookup: CDR1 LNHDA, CDR2 SQIVND (reference sequence). This chain's CDR3 is CASSMDRREKLFF. CDR3 bases: TGTGCCAGTAGTATGGACAGGAGGGAAAAACTGTTTTTT.

This clone has ten or more counts. Other DNA sequences of this sample code for an identical CDR3. J is TRBJ2-3 and V is TRBV25-1; TRBD1 might be the D (5 bases). Germline assignment: CDR1 MGHDK and CDR2 SYGVNS. The CDR3 is 16 amino acids. The ends were cut back, 0 bases at V and 2 bases at J, with 12 bases in the middle. The DNA for the CDR3 is TGTGCCAGCAGTGAATACGAGACAGATATCACAGATACGCAGTATTTT. Its translation: CASSEYETDITDTQYF.

The V call is TRBV15, the J call TRBJ2-3, with 7 nucleotides matching TRBD2. The germline V gene has CDR1 LNHNV and CDR2 YYDKDF (reference sequence). J lost 10 bases, V lost 5 bases, and 12 bases had no gene match. The CDR3 is made up of 14 amino acids. CDR3 coding DNA: TGTGCCACCAGCGGGGAGGGTAGGGTCCACCCGCAGTATTTT. This codes for CATSGEGRVHPQYF.

This clone occurred once. At one end, the junction sequence differs from germline, possibly due to a read error. This chain links TRBV7-9 with TRBJ2-1; D could derive from TRBD1 or TRBD2 (5 bases each). Per germline, CDR1 SEHNR and CDR2 FQNEAQ (reference sequence). The CDR3 is made up of 12 amino acids. The CDR3, as DNA: TGCGGTGTGGGGGTCTCCTACAATGAGCAGTTCTTC. Protein product: CGVGVSYNEQFF.

This chain uses TRBV7-2 with TRBJ2-7; D gene unclear. CDR1 and CDR2 (germline): SGHTA, FQGNSA. The ends were cut back, 1 base at V and 11 bases at J, with 15 bases in the middle. This CDR3 is 13 amino acids long. CDR3 nucleotides: TGTGCCAGCAGCTTAGGTGTACAAGCAGAGGAGTACTTC. It codes for CASSLGVQAEEYF.

The CDR3 DNA reads as TGTGCCAGCAGCGTACTAGCGGGGGTTTCCTACGAGCAGTACTTC. Residues: CASSVLAGVSYEQYF. V gene TRBV5-6 combines with J gene TRBJ2-7; 11 nucleotides line up with TRBD2. In germline, CDR1 is SGHDT, CDR2 YYEEEE. Germline trimming cut 4 bases from V and 1 base from J; bases unmatched to any gene: 4. The CDR3 loop spans 15 amino acids.

The rearrangement joins TRBV7-2 to TRBJ2-7; 10 positions agree with TRBD2. Trimming cost V 5 bases and J 4 bases; bases outside gene matches: 5. CDR3 length: 14 amino acids. Germline V gene data show CDR1 as SGHTA and CDR2 as FQGNSA. The DNA of the CDR3 is TGTGCCAGCAGCGTACTAGCGGGGCCTTACGAGCAGTACTTC. Translation gives CASSVLAGPYEQYF.

This chain links TRBV5-6 with TRBJ1-3, with D possibly matching TRBD1 (6 bases). Germline values: CDR1 SGHDT, CDR2 YYEEEE. V gave up 6 bases and J gave up 2 bases, with 12 bases separating them. The CDR3 extends over 14 amino acids. The CDR3 protein is CASTFWTAGNTIYF. CDR3 in DNA: TGTGCCAGCACCTTCTGGACAGCTGGAAACACCATATATTTT.

The chain employs TRBV5-4 and TRBJ1-2, with a possible D match to TRBD1 (6 bases). V was cut by 5 bases and J by 2 bases, with 13 bases left in between. This CDR3 contains 14 residues. Germline CDR1 is SGHNT and CDR2 is YYREEE (reference sequence). The CDR3 region is CASSPGGENYGYTF. The CDR3, as DNA: TGTGCCAGCAGTCCGGGGGGCGAGAACTATGGCTACACCTTC.

V gene TRBV7-6 combines with J gene TRBJ2-7; D is possibly TRBD1 (6 bases). CDR3 length equals 13 residues. Germline V gene lookup returns CDR1 SGHVS and CDR2 FNYEAQ. V was clipped by 5 bases and J by 2 bases, with 10 bases between them. Written as DNA, the CDR3 is TGTGCCAGCAGCCCACAGGGCACCTACGAGCAGTACTTC. Translating it yields CASSPQGTYEQYF.

The chain has TRBV6-8 and TRBJ1-1; 7 bases agree with TRBD1. This CDR3 contains 14 residues. Losses at the gene ends were 2 bases for V and 5 bases for J; bases not matched to a gene: 5. From germline, CDR1 is MNHGY and CDR2 SAAAGT. The DNA for the CDR3 is TGTGCCAGCAGTTACAGGGGGCGAGATACTGAAGCTTTCTTT. Protein product: CASSYRGRDTEAFF.

This chain joins TRBV19 and TRBJ2-3, with TRBD1 as a possible D gene (8 bases). Germline CDR1 is LNHDA and CDR2 is SQIVND (reference sequence). Trimming took off 6 bases at V and 4 bases at J, with 14 bases between the two ends. The CDR3 extends over 14 amino acids. The CDR3 DNA reads as TGTGCCAGTAGAAGACAGGGGAGGGCAGATACGCAGTATTTT. Amino acids: CASRRQGRADTQYF.

Of note for this clone: Distinct nucleotide sequences in the sample also encode this CDR3. The V call is TRBV4-3, the J call TRBJ2-2; D remains unclear. Germline values: CDR1 LGHNA, CDR2 YSLEER. V lost 0 bases, J lost 6 bases, and 8 bases lay in between. The CDR3 loop spans 14 amino acids. As DNA, the CDR3 is TGCGCCAGCAGCCAAGAGGGCCCCGCCGGGGAGCTGTTTTTT. It is translated as CASSQEGPAGELFF.